Listed below are T cell receptor beta chains from one sample, sequenced in a study of blood T cell repertoires in COVID-19. Using immunoSEQ multiplex PCR, the repertoire was profiled, and TCRdb retains in-frame clones only, with some absent. The data show 240,000 or so clones, 75% to 90% seen once. Sequences were obtained from peripheral blood. These TCRs come from a man aged 60-69 years who had recovered from COVID-19. The CDR3 runs from the conserved cysteine through the conserved F or W. The order of the fields is J gene, D gene, V gene, clone size, CDR3 DNA, CDR3 protein. The D gene is left open where the match is weak. Only part of the rows carry a size: once, few, many, or a class if the clone is expanded.

TRBJ1-2 TRBD1 TRBV4-2 . TGTGCCAGCAGCCAAGCCGCAGGACAGGGGAGCTATGGCTACACCTTC CASSQAAGQGSYGYTF
TRBJ2-3 . TRBV30 . TGTGCCTGGAGTGCCGGGACACAATTCACAGATACGCAGTATTTT CAWSAGTQFTDTQYF
TRBJ1-6 . TRBV27 . TGTGCCAGCCCGAGTTCACCCCTCCACTTT CASPSSPLHF
TRBJ1-2 . TRBV7-4 . TGTGCCAGCAGCTTGAACAACAGGGTTTACTATGGCTACACCTTC CASSLNNRVYYGYTF
TRBJ2-1 TRBD2 TRBV27 . TGTGCCAGCCGTACACCGGGACTAGGTCGCGATGAGCAGTTCTTC CASRTPGLGRDEQFF
TRBJ1-5 . TRBV7-8 . TGTGCCAGCAGCAAGGACGGGAGAGGGAATCAGCCCCAGCATTTT CASSKDGRGNQPQHF
TRBJ1-1 . TRBV14 . TGTGCCAGCAGCCACCGAACAGGGTCGAACACTGAAGCTTTCTTT CASSHRTGSNTEAFF
TRBJ1-2 . TRBV12-3/TRBV12-4 . TGTGCCAGCAGACAAACCCTCAACTATGGCTACACCTTC CASRQTLNYGYTF
TRBJ2-7 . TRBV30 . TGTGCCTGGATGCGACAGGGACTAGGCTACGAGCAGTACTTC CAWMRQGLGYEQYF
TRBJ2-3 . TRBV6-5 . TGTGCCAGCAGCTACAACTACGGGGGGCGAGATACGCAGTATTTT CASSYNYGGRDTQYF
TRBJ1-1 . TRBV2 once TGTGCCAGCAGTGTGGAGGGTATTATGGCTTTCTTT CASSVEGIMAFF
TRBJ1-1 . TRBV29-1 . TGCAGCGTTGACCGGGGACTTGAGGCTGAAGCTTTCTTT CSVDRGLEAEAFF
TRBJ2-2 . TRBV6-6 . TGTGCCAGCAGTTACTTCGGGGACACCGGGGAGCTGTTTTTT CASSYFGDTGELFF
TRBJ2-1 TRBD2 TRBV4-2 . TGTGCCAGCAGCCAAGTGAGGTGGCGGGGGGGCTACAATGAGCAGTTCTTC CASSQVRWRGGYNEQFF
TRBJ1-4 . TRBV19 . TGTGCCAGTAGTCCCGAGGTTTCCAGGGGAAATGAAAAACTGTTTTTT CASSPEVSRGNEKLFF
TRBJ2-3 . TRBV5-1 . TGCGCCAGCAGCTTGGATCCGACTGGTCCCATAACCGATACGCAGTATTTT CASSLDPTGPITDTQYF
TRBJ2-1 . TRBV24-1 . TGTGCCACCAGTGAAAACCCCGGGGGGCGAAGCTCCTACAATGAGCAGTTCTTC CATSENPGGRSSYNEQFF
TRBJ1-1 TRBD1 TRBV18 . TGTGCCAGCTCACCTGGGACAGGGACTGAAGCTTTCTTT CASSPGTGTEAFF
TRBJ2-7 . TRBV10-3 once TGTGCCAGCCGGAGCGGAGGGAGCGACGAGCAGTACTTC CASRSGGSDEQYF
TRBJ2-1 TRBD1 TRBV30 . TGTGCCTGGAGTACAACCGCCGGGACAGGATACTACAATGAGCAGTTCTTC CAWSTTAGTGYYNEQFF
TRBJ2-1 TRBD1 TRBV5-4 once TGTGCCAGCAGCTCAGGACAGGGGGCCTACAATGAGCAGTTCTTC CASSSGQGAYNEQFF
TRBJ2-5 TRBD2 TRBV6-6 . TGTGCCAGCAGTTCTAGCGGGCCGGCCCAGTACTTC CASSSSGPAQYF
TRBJ2-3 . TRBV29-1 . TGCAGCGTTGATGCAGGGGTAGACACAGATACGCAGTATTTT CSVDAGVDTDTQYF
TRBJ2-1 . TRBV5-1 . TGCGCCAGCAGAAAGGGACTTTCGGATGAGCAGTTCTTC CASRKGLSDEQFF
TRBJ2-1 . TRBV10-3 . TGTGCCATCAGTGAGGAAGTTACCGGGGCCTACAATGAGCAGTTCTTC CAISEEVTGAYNEQFF
TRBJ2-1 TRBD2 TRBV27 . TGTGCCAGCGGGACTATACCTATTGATGAGCAGTTCTTC CASGTIPIDEQFF
TRBJ2-6 TRBD1 TRBV2 . TGTGCCAGTTCCGACAGGGTTGCTGGGGCCAACGTCCTGACTTTC CASSDRVAGANVLTF
TRBJ2-3 . TRBV2 many TGTGCCAGCAGTAGGGAGCGGGTCCTCACAGATACGCAGTATTTT CASSRERVLTDTQYF
TRBJ1-2 . TRBV29-1 . TGCAGCGTGACCCGGGGGAATGGCTACACCTTC CSVTRGNGYTF
TRBJ2-2 TRBD1 TRBV28 . TGTGCCAGCAGTGAGGGGGCTGCGAACACCGGGGAGCTGTTTTTT CASSEGAANTGELFF
TRBJ2-7 TRBD1 TRBV5-1 once TGCGCCAGCAGCCCTGGGACAGGCTTCGAGCAGTACTTC CASSPGTGFEQYF
TRBJ2-1 TRBD2 TRBV9 . TGTGCCAGCAGCACAATCGGGACTAGCGGGGGGGCTGAGCAGTTCTTC CASSTIGTSGGAEQFF
TRBJ1-3 . TRBV6-5 . TGTGCCAGCAACCGGGGCTCTGGAAACACCATATATTTT CASNRGSGNTIYF
TRBJ2-7 TRBD1 TRBV5-1 . TGCGCCAGCAGCTTGGCCGACAGGGTGACCTACGAGCAGTACTTC CASSLADRVTYEQYF
TRBJ2-5 TRBD1 TRBV5-4 . TGTGCCAGCAGCTTGGGGGACAGACAAGAGACCCAGTACTTC CASSLGDRQETQYF
TRBJ2-1 . TRBV24-1 . TGTGCCACCAGTGATTTGTCGGCAGGGGTCTACAATGAGCAGTTCTTC CATSDLSAGVYNEQFF
TRBJ1-1 . TRBV5-6 once TGTGCCAGCAGCCTAGTTGACACTGAAGCTTTCTTT CASSLVDTEAFF
TRBJ1-2 TRBD1 TRBV5-1 . TGCGCCAGCAGGTCCGGGACAGGGGATAACTATGGCTACACCTTC CASRSGTGDNYGYTF
TRBJ1-6 . TRBV6-5 . TGTGCCAGCAGTTACTCGAAGGGGTCAGGCAATTCACCCCTCCACTTT CASSYSKGSGNSPLHF
TRBJ1-1 . TRBV19 . TGTGCCAGTAGGCCTGGACAGTTTATGAACACTGAAGCTTTCTTT CASRPGQFMNTEAFF
TRBJ2-4 . TRBV25-1 . TGTGCCAGCAGTGAACGGAGGGGCGCATTAGCCAAAAACATTCAGTACTTC CASSERRGALAKNIQYF
TRBJ1-5 . TRBV7-8 . TGTGCCAGCAGCAAACAATATGACGGGGAGCCCAATCAGCCCCAGCATTTT CASSKQYDGEPNQPQHF
TRBJ2-1 TRBD2 TRBV10-1 . TGCGCCAGCAGTGTCGGGGGGGCCTTGGACAATGAGCAGTTCTTC CASSVGGALDNEQFF
TRBJ1-1 . TRBV5-1 . TGCGCCAGCAGCTTACCCCGGGACTCGGGGAGGCCTTTCTTT CASSLPRDSGRPFF
TRBJ2-3 TRBD2 TRBV7-2 . TGTGCCAGCAGCCGCCTTGCGGGGGGGGCAGATACGCAGTATTTT CASSRLAGGADTQYF
TRBJ1-1 TRBD1 TRBV27 . TGTGCCAGCAGTAACAGGGGGCGGAGGACTGAAGCTTTCTTT CASSNRGRRTEAFF
TRBJ2-7 TRBD1 TRBV5-1 . TGCGCCAGCAGCCCAGAGCCCGCCGGGACAGGGTACAGCGAGCAGTACTTC CASSPEPAGTGYSEQYF
TRBJ1-5 . TRBV6-5 . TGTGCCAGCAGTCGACAGTTCGATCAGCCCCAGCATTTT CASSRQFDQPQHF
TRBJ1-6 TRBD1 TRBV6-4 . TGTGCCAGCAGTGACGGGACAGGGGAACTACCCCTCCACTTT CASSDGTGELPLHF
TRBJ1-2 TRBD1 TRBV23-1 . TGCGCCAGCAGTCAATACGGACAGGCCGCACCAATCTATGGCTACACCTTC CASSQYGQAAPIYGYTF
TRBJ2-1 TRBD2 TRBV7-8 . TGTGCCAGCAGCTTACGGACTAGCGGGGGCCAATATGCTCTCAATGAGCAGTTCTTC CASSLRTSGGQYALNEQFF
TRBJ1-5 TRBD1 TRBV10-1 once TGCGCCATCCACAGGGGGGTCAATCAGCCCCAGCATTTT CAIHRGVNQPQHF
TRBJ2-7 . TRBV21-1 . TGTGCCAGCAGCAAAGCAACAGGACCGGTCCCTTACGAGCAGTACTTC CASSKATGPVPYEQYF
TRBJ1-2 . TRBV6-2/TRBV6-3 . TGTGCCAGCAGTACCCGGGGGTCTGGAGATTATGGCTACACCTTC CASSTRGSGDYGYTF